This T cell receptor beta chain was sequenced for a study of identical twins (dated by TCRdb to the mid-2010s). General notes on the study: To test whether fetal clonotypes persist, the study used deep sequencing on TCR alpha and beta repertoires from monozygotic twins, unrelated adults of various ages, and cord blood. To rule out contamination, the twin experiments were replicated at different times with different library preparation protocols. The full study reports these points: Out-of-frame TCR alpha sequences shared between twins showed an excess of low generation-probability sequences compared with coincidental sharing between unrelated individuals. Excess twin sharing in beta out-of-frame sequences was weaker because fewer shared sequences lowered the signal-to-noise ratio. Fewer insertions were carried by abundant cord blood beta clonotypes; a weaker similar trend was observed in young adult naive repertoires, while no such trend was observed in memory repertoires. Conclusions relied on cross-sectional statistical analysis, since the same donors could not be followed over many years. Out-of-frame TCR alpha sharing in monozygotic twins was systematically underestimated by recombination models, whereas sharing between unrelated individuals was in agreement with the recombination models. Invariant T cells such as MAIT and iNKT could partly confound zero-insertion analyses, though diverse VJ usage argued against this for most clonotypes.

Every donor was a healthy Caucasian. Three pairs of female monozygotic twins, all aged roughly 18 to 30 years, made up the twin cohort. RNA for TCR libraries was isolated from peripheral blood mononuclear cells. Concerning this clonotype itself: Its target antigen remains unknown. Within one base of it there is no much larger clone, and no base qualities were kept.

The germline V gene (reference sequence) specifies LGHDT as CDR1 and YNNKEL as CDR2. Spanning cysteine to phenylalanine, the CDR3 consists of 15 amino acids. This entry keeps only the CDR3 DNA: 45 bases, framed from base 1. Clipping removes 2 bases from V and 5 bases from J, with 6 as the unmatched junction base count. Library construction relied on 5' RACE. Sequencing used an Illumina HiSeq 2000. Template switching introduced a universal primer binding site; the final cDNA contained a unique molecular identifier, enabling accurate counting of TCR cDNA molecules. Specific primers in the conserved constant-segment region were used to synthesize first-strand cDNA for TCR alpha and beta chains. To control for contamination, every cDNA library was double barcoded, receiving both a SMART-Mk sample barcode and Illumina barcodes. Two successive PCR steps introduced TruSeq adapter sequences along with Illumina sample barcodes. The Illumina HiSeq platform was used with custom primers to sequence TCR alpha and beta cDNA libraries. In the paper's pipeline: Raw reads were processed with MiGEC to extract unique molecular identifiers, and MiXCR was used to determine CDR3 positions. Recombination models were inferred per individual with the repgenHMM and IGoR tools using an EM algorithm. The tcR package in R was used for shared clonotype analysis, with sharing normalized by the product of cloneset sizes. To study raw recombination free of thymic and clonal selection effects, out-of-frame nonproductive sequences were analyzed. TCRdb passed the public sequencing reads through fastp at Q25 and MiXCR, retaining productive beta sequences. Each CDR3 protein appears once, grouped with its most common genes and DNA. These V and J calls originate from TCRdb's pipeline instead of the authors' own analysis. The sample table lists approximately 680,000 distinct CDR3 sequences, less than 9% of them with a count of one. The top ten clonotypes cover less than 2% of the sample.

These records were also assigned to another study, of yellow fever vaccine responses in identical twins. The second paper further reports: The authors reported that the T cell response to vaccination in identical twins appeared partly convergent and partly personalized. Focusing on identical twins, the study followed the T cell clones that responded to the vaccine, and did so with precision.

Sequenced sample: PBMCs. This chain is built from TRBV3-1 and TRBJ2-5; 9 bases in the junction line up with TRBD2. The clonotype comes from a woman aged 18-29 years in good health. At the DNA level, the sequence is TGTGCCAGCAGCCAAACTAGCGGGCCGGGGGAGACCCAGTACTTC. It translates as CASSQTSGPGETQYF.